Below are 23 T cell receptor beta chains sequenced from a single sample in a study of control samples from healthy donors and cancer patients. The repertoire was sequenced with immunoSEQ multiplex PCR; TCRdb's copy has only in-frame clones and lacks some. There are tens of thousands of clones in the sample; 85% to 95% occur only once, and around 1.4% lies in the top ten. What was sequenced was blood. These receptors all come from a woman aged 25 to 39 in good health.

This clone has just a few counts. The chain employs TRBV7-9 and TRBJ2-7, with TRBD2 matching over 7 bases. CDR1 is SEHNR, CDR2 FQNEAQ, per germline (reference sequence). The CDR3 totals 14 residues. After removal of 5 bases from V and 2 bases from J, the junction contained 6 bases not matched to a gene. The CDR3 DNA follows: TGTGCCAGCAGCACCCGGGACTACACCTACGAGCAGTACTTC. Its translation is CASSTRDYTYEQYF.

This clone was recorded once. This chain links TRBV7-3 with TRBJ2-2; unclear D gene. Trimming shortened V by 5 bases and J by 3 bases, and 4 bases separated the two germline ends. CDR1 is SGHTA and CDR2 is FQGTGA in the germline V gene. This CDR3 comprises 12 residues. CDR3 loop: CASSPYTGELFF. The DNA for the CDR3 is TGTGCCAGCAGCCCGTACACCGGGGAGCTGTTTTTT. Full variable domain (remainder filled in from reference TRBV7-3 and TRBJ2-2): GAGVSQTPSNKVTEKGKYVELRCDPISGHTALYWYRQSLGQGPEFLIYFQGTGAADDSGLPNDRFFAVRPEGSVSTLKIQRTERGDSAVYLCASSPYTGELFFGEGSRLTVL.

The V and J genes are TRBV5-6 and TRBJ2-1; possible D gene TRBD2, 5 bases. There are 15 residues in the CDR3. Trimming took off 1 base at V and 5 bases at J, with 13 bases between the two ends. The germline gives CDR1 SGHDT, CDR2 YYEEEE. The CDR3 sequence is CASSLIRTVDNEQFF. The CDR3 region has the DNA TGTGCCAGCAGCTTGATCCGGACTGTAGACAATGAGCAGTTCTTC.

The chain combines TRBV5-4 with TRBJ2-1; the match to TRBD2 covers 12 bases. This CDR3 has 15 residues. Germline-derived CDR1 and CDR2 are SGHNT and YYREEE (reference sequence). J was trimmed by 8 bases and V by 2 bases; bases with no gene match: 5. The CDR3 nucleotides are TGTGCCAGCAGCTTACCGGGACTAGCGGGTCATGAGCAGTTCTTC. As protein: CASSLPGLAGHEQFF.

This chain uses TRBV6-1 with TRBJ1-1; weak D call: TRBD1 (5 bases). CDR1 and CDR2 from the germline V gene are MNHNS and SASEGT. V lost 2 bases, J lost 7 bases, and 11 bases lay in between. The CDR3 covers 13 residues. The CDR3 loop reads CASSEPGRREAFF. Written as DNA, the CDR3 is TGTGCCAGCAGTGAACCGGGACGGCGTGAAGCTTTCTTT.

The rearrangement uses TRBV2 and TRBJ2-1; TRBD2 agrees at 8 bases. Trimming cost V 4 bases and J 1 base; bases outside gene matches: 3. CDR3 length: 15 residues. Germline CDR1 is SNHLY and CDR2 is FYNNEI. The CDR3: CASSGAGGSYNEQFF. In nucleotides, the CDR3 is TGTGCCAGCAGTGGGGCGGGAGGATCCTACAATGAGCAGTTCTTC.

The chain combines TRBV27 with TRBJ1-1; the match to TRBD1 covers 7 bases. The germline CDR1 and CDR2 sequences are MNHEY and SMNVEV (reference sequence). The J segment lost 3 bases and the V segment lost 10 bases, leaving 8 bases of the junction unmatched. This CDR3 has 13 amino acids. In DNA form, the CDR3 reads TGTGCCACCCAAGGGGGCGCGGACACTGAAGCTTTCTTT. Translation gives CATQGGADTEAFF.

The V call is TRBV29-1, the J call TRBJ2-5; 10 nucleotides agree with TRBD1. V trimming: 4 bases; J trimming: 5 bases; junction bases outside the gene matches: 4. Looked up from germline, CDR1 is SQVTM and CDR2 is ANQGSEA. CDR3 length: 13 residues. In DNA form, the CDR3 reads TGCAGCGTTGTGGGACAGGGGTGGGAGACCCAGTACTTC. It encodes CSVVGQGWETQYF.

As regards this clone: An end of the junction differs from the germline gene, which may be a read error. The V and J genes are TRBV18 and TRBJ2-6; possible D gene TRBD1, 5 bases. This CDR3 spans 15 amino acids. Germline V gene lookup returns CDR1 KGHSH and CDR2 LQKENI. The CDR3 here is CASSPQEPGANVLTF. Written as DNA, the CDR3 is TGTGCCAGCTCGCCACAGGAACCTGGGGCCAACGTCCTGACTTTC. Supplemented by reference TRBV18 and TRBJ2-6, the full variable domain reads NAGVMQNPRHLVRRRGQEARLRCSPMKGHSHVYWYRQLPEEGLKFMVYLQKENIIDESGMPKERFSAEFPKEGPSILRIQQVVRGDSAAYFCASSPQEPGANVLTFGAGSRLTVL.

The V call is TRBV7-9, the J call TRBJ2-4; a weak D match, TRBD1 (5 bases). The germline V and J ends were trimmed by 1 base and 6 bases, with 10 bases remaining between them. The germline gives CDR1 SEHNR, CDR2 FQNEAQ (reference sequence). The CDR3 totals 14 residues. Here the CDR3 DNA reads TGTGCCAGCAGCTTAGGGCAGGGAAGAAACATTCAGTACTTC. Translation gives CASSLGQGRNIQYF. Supplemented by reference TRBV7-9 and TRBJ2-4, the full variable domain reads DTGVSQNPRHKITKRGQNVTFRCDPISEHNRLYWYRQTLGQGPEFLTYFQNEAQLEKSRLLSDRFSAERPKGSFSTLEIQRTEQGDSAMYLCASSLGQGRNIQYFGAGTRLSVL.

The rearrangement links TRBV5-6 to TRBJ1-5, with D unclear. There are 12 residues in the CDR3. Germline CDR1 is SGHDT and CDR2 is YYEEEE. The V end lost 1 base, the J end lost 5 bases, and 4 bases lay between the germline ends. The CDR3 loop is CASSLQDQPQHF. The CDR3 region has the DNA TGTGCCAGCAGCTTGCAAGATCAGCCCCAGCATTTT.

The genes are TRBV25-1 and TRBJ2-7, with a tentative D call TRBD1 (5 bases). Germline values: CDR1 MGHDK, CDR2 SYGVNS. The CDR3 is 13 residues long. V lost 3 bases and J lost 1, with 7 bases in between. The CDR3 spells CASSDAGSYEQYF. The CDR3 bases are TGTGCCAGCAGTGATGCAGGGTCCTACGAGCAGTACTTC.

V gene TRBV5-6 combines with J gene TRBJ2-1, with 7 bases lining up with TRBD2. The CDR3 sequence is 15 residues long. Germline V lookup: CDR1 SGHDT, CDR2 YYEEEE. The junction had 7 bases not matched to a gene; V was cut back by 4 bases and J by 3 bases. The CDR3 sequence is CASSNPSGIYNEQFF. The DNA for the CDR3 is TGTGCCAGCAGCAACCCTAGCGGCATCTACAATGAGCAGTTCTTC.

The chain is built from TRBV6-5 and TRBJ2-1, with 10 nucleotides matching TRBD2. The CDR3 spans 15 residues. V gave up 5 bases and J gave up 3 bases; unmatched junction bases: 4. Looked up from germline, CDR1 is MNHEY and CDR2 is SVGAGI. CDR3 loop: CASSPSGSLYNEQFF. The DNA of the CDR3 is TGTGCCAGCAGTCCTAGCGGGAGTCTCTACAATGAGCAGTTCTTC.

This chain links TRBV4-1 with TRBJ2-7; the match to TRBD2 covers 7 bases. The CDR3 totals 15 residues. From germline, CDR1 is MGHRA and CDR2 YSYEKL. With V trimmed by 0 bases and J by 3 bases, 5 bases remained unmatched. The chain's CDR3 is CASSQDSREGYEQYF. In DNA, the CDR3 is TGCGCCAGCAGCCAAGATTCGAGGGAGGGCTACGAGCAGTACTTC.

The rearrangement joins TRBV5-1 to TRBJ1-2, with 7 bases identical to TRBD1. Germline V lookup: CDR1 SGHRS, CDR2 YFSETQ. With 4 bases clipped from V and 3 bases from J, the junction kept 6 bases outside the gene matches. The CDR3 runs to 14 residues. The DNA for the CDR3 is TGCGCCAGCAGCCTACAGGGGAGCGACTATGGCTACACCTTC. Residues: CASSLQGSDYGYTF.

The J gene is TRBJ2-1, the V gene TRBV27, with a weak D call TRBD2 (6 bases). Germline V gene lookup returns CDR1 MNHEY and CDR2 SMNVEV (reference sequence). The CDR3 is 15 amino acids. V was cut by 5 bases and J by 4 bases, with 15 bases left in between. CDR3 loop: CASSPRDWTYNEQFF. CDR3 nucleotide sequence: TGTGCCAGCAGTCCCCGGGACTGGACTTACAATGAGCAGTTCTTC.

This chain connects TRBV19 to TRBJ2-1, with TRBD2 matching 13 bases. J lost 7 bases, V lost 4 bases, and 7 bases had no gene match. Germline V gene lookup returns CDR1 LNHDA and CDR2 SQIVND (reference sequence). The length of the CDR3 is 16 residues. The CDR3 nucleotides are TGTGCCAGTAGTAAACCCGGGACTAGCGGGAATAATGAGCAGTTCTTC. Translation: CASSKPGTSGNNEQFF.

V is TRBV25-1 and J is TRBJ1-3; D unclear. The CDR3 is 12 residues long. Trimming shortened V by 4 bases and J by 7 bases, and 8 bases separated the two germline ends. CDR1 is MGHDK, CDR2 SYGVNS, per germline. Here the CDR3 reads CASSGTRNTIYF. The CDR3 nucleotides read TGTGCCAGCAGTGGAACGCGGAACACCATATATTTT.

The chain links TRBV12-3 or TRBV12-4 to TRBJ1-2, with D possibly being TRBD1 (5 bases). The CDR3 sequence is 13 residues long. Trimming took 3 bases from V and 4 from J, leaving 9 bases between them. CDR3: CASSFSTGYGYTF. For the CDR3, the DNA is TGTGCCAGCAGTTTCAGTACAGGCTATGGCTACACCTTC.

V gene TRBV6-5 combines with J gene TRBJ1-1, with D perhaps matching TRBD1 (5 bases). The CDR3 loop spans 15 amino acids. Per the germline V gene, CDR1 is MNHEY and CDR2 is SVGAGI. The germline V and J ends were trimmed by 0 bases and 2 bases, with 10 bases remaining between them. CDR3 in DNA: TGTGCCAGCAGTTACTCCCGACAGTTTAACACTGAAGCTTTCTTT. The encoded protein is CASSYSRQFNTEAFF.

This sequence joins TRBV28 and TRBJ1-2; the D gene is possibly TRBD1 (6 bases). This CDR3 contains 13 residues. Trimming removed 7 bases from V and 1 base from J, with 10 bases in between. Looked up from germline, CDR1 is MDHEN and CDR2 is SYDVKM. CDR3 sequence (DNA): TGTGCCAGCACCGGACAGTTTAACTATGGCTACACCTTC. It is translated as CASTGQFNYGYTF.

The J gene is TRBJ1-1, the V gene TRBV6-6; 11 bases are a match to TRBD1. V lost 6 bases and J lost 0; bases outside the gene matches: 6. The germline CDR1 and CDR2 sequences are MNHNY and SVGAGI (reference sequence). The CDR3 runs 16 residues. CDR3: CASRSWTGGMNTEAFF. DNA of the CDR3: TGTGCCAGCAGATCCTGGACAGGGGGCATGAACACTGAAGCTTTCTTT.